One sample yielded the 26 T cell receptor beta chains listed below, sequenced in a study of T cell responses to AZD1222 COVID-19 vaccine. Profiled with immunoSEQ multiplex PCR; TCRdb holds only in-frame clones, not every one. This table holds some 130,000 clones, approximately 87% found once. The sequenced sample was peripheral blood, obtained on day 0 of AZD1222 vaccination. The receptor source for this set is an adult in good health.

The V and J genes are TRBV10-3 and TRBJ1-2, with D possibly being TRBD1 (6 bases). Trimming shortened V by 3 bases and J by 7 bases, and 15 bases separated the two germline ends. The CDR3 is 14 residues long. Looked up from germline, CDR1 is ENHRY and CDR2 is SYGVKD. The CDR3: CAISDSKGGAGYTF. In DNA, the CDR3 is TGTGCCATCAGTGATTCCAAGGGGGGGGCTGGCTACACCTTC.

The CDR3 DNA reads TGTGCCATCACCAGCACAGATACGCAGTATTTT. This sequence encodes CAITSTDTQYF. The J gene is TRBJ2-3, the V gene TRBV10-3, with D unresolved. The V gene's germline CDR1 is ENHRY and CDR2 SYGVKD. The CDR3 contains 11 residues. Trimming cost V 7 bases and J 0 bases, with 2 bases left between them.

This clone was seen once. The chain is built from TRBV19 and TRBJ1-1; 9 positions match TRBD1. J gave up 0 bases and V 6 bases, and 17 bases lay outside the gene matches. CDR1 and CDR2 (germline): LNHDA, SQIVND (reference sequence). This CDR3 spans 19 amino acids. The DNA of the CDR3 is TGTGCCAGTAGACCCTCGCGGACAGGGGCCAAACGGATGAACACTGAAGCTTTCTTT. Protein product: CASRPSRTGAKRMNTEAFF. The full variable domain, with the rest looked up from reference TRBV19 and TRBJ1-1, is DGGITQSPKYLFRKEGQNVTLSCEQNLNHDAMYWYRQDPGQGLRLIYYSQIVNDFQKGDIAEGYSVSREKKESFPLTVTSAQKNPTAFYLCASRPSRTGAKRMNTEAFFGQGTRLTVV.

V usage is TRBV4-3 and J usage is TRBJ2-2; 7 nucleotides line up with TRBD1. This CDR3 comprises 17 residues. V was clipped by 0 bases and J by 7 bases; unmatched bases: 11. Germline V gives CDR1 LGHNA, CDR2 YSLEER. CDR3 in DNA: TGCGCCAGCAGCCAAGATCCTAGGGCAGGGGGTTTCGGGGAGCTGTTTTTT. This codes for CASSQDPRAGGFGELFF.

The chain is built from TRBV4-3 and TRBJ1-5; no firm D call. CDR3 length: 16 amino acids. V lost 0 bases to trimming and J lost 0 bases, with 9 bases between them. CDR1 LGHNA and CDR2 YSLEER come from the germline V gene. CDR3 protein: CASSQESGNSNQPQHF. CDR3 bases: TGCGCCAGCAGCCAAGAATCGGGCAATAGCAATCAGCCCCAGCATTTT.

The CDR3 protein is CASSDSFLVGTYEQYF. CDR3 DNA: TGTGCCAGCAGTGACTCTTTCCTGGTTGGGACCTACGAGCAGTACTTC. V is TRBV6-4 and J is TRBJ2-7; D is undetermined. The germline gives CDR1 MRHNA, CDR2 SNTAGT. This CDR3 is built from 16 residues. The V gene lost 0 bases and the J gene lost 2 bases, with 14 bases spanning the gap.

The rearrangement uses TRBV5-1 and TRBJ2-5; weak D call: TRBD2 (6 bases). The CDR3 has 14 amino acids. The V gene's germline CDR1 is SGHRS and CDR2 YFSETQ. The ends were cut back, 7 bases at V and 3 bases at J, with 16 bases in the middle. CDR3 DNA: TGCGCCAGCGACTCCGGGACTTCCAAAGAGACCCAGTACTTC. It codes for CASDSGTSKETQYF.

This clone has only one observation. V is TRBV7-3 and J is TRBJ1-5; D is perhaps TRBD1 (5 bases). Germline CDR1 is SGHTA and CDR2 is FQGTGA. CDR3 length equals 16 residues. With 5 bases removed from V and 0 bases from J, the gap between germline ends came to 14 bases. DNA for the CDR3: TGTGCCAGCAGCCGGGGGGGATTGGATAGCAATCAGCCCCAGCATTTT. Translating it yields CASSRGGLDSNQPQHF.

The V gene is TRBV5-8, the J gene TRBJ1-1; D remains ambiguous. V was cut by 0 bases and J by 7 bases, with 10 bases left in between. The germline CDR1 and CDR2 sequences are SGHTS and YDEGEE. This CDR3 comprises 13 residues. The CDR3 loop reads CASSLDWTLEAFF. The CDR3 region has the DNA TGTGCCAGCAGCTTGGATTGGACCCTTGAAGCTTTCTTT.

The chain is built from TRBV18 and TRBJ1-1; 7 positions agree with TRBD1. V was clipped by 2 bases and J by 4 bases; unmatched bases: 4. The length of the CDR3 is 14 residues. Germline V CDR1 and CDR2: KGHSH, LQKENI. CDR3 sequence reads: CASSPWDSGTEAFF. The CDR3 coding sequence is TGTGCCAGCTCACCATGGGACAGTGGCACTGAAGCTTTCTTT.

J is TRBJ1-1 and V is TRBV9; D not resolved. The CDR3 runs to 16 residues. Between the trimmed V and J ends, which lost 1 base and 3 bases, there was a span of 16 bases. The germline V gene has CDR1 SGDLS and CDR2 YYNGEE. CDR3 amino acids: CASSVFTLLEDTEAFF. In DNA, the CDR3 is TGTGCCAGCAGCGTATTCACATTACTTGAGGACACTGAAGCTTTCTTT.

The CDR3 region has the DNA TGTGCCAGTGGGTTGGGGCTTTCCTATGGCTACACCTTC. It encodes CASGLGLSYGYTF. The chain uses TRBV5-5 and TRBJ1-2, with a weak D call TRBD1 (5 bases). The ends were cut back, 8 bases at V and 4 bases at J, with 15 bases in the middle. The length of the CDR3 is 13 residues. From germline, CDR1 is SGHKS and CDR2 YYEKEE (reference sequence).

A single count supports this clone. The chain employs TRBV3-1 (or the pseudogene TRBV3-2) and TRBJ2-7, with D hard to call. The CDR3 loop spans 13 amino acids. V shed 1 base and J shed 7 bases, with 11 bases lying between them. Germline V gene sequence: CDR1 LGHDT, CDR2 YNNKEL (reference sequence). The CDR3 reads CASSQVSLGEQYF. The CDR3 DNA reads TGTGCCAGCAGCCAAGTTTCCCTGGGGGAGCAGTACTTC.

This clone was seen a few times. This chain links TRBV7-8 with TRBJ1-2, with a weak D call TRBD1 (6 bases). This CDR3 comprises 14 residues. Germline lookup yields CDR1 SGHVS and CDR2 FQNEAQ. Between the trimmed V and J ends, which lost 0 bases and 7 bases, there was a span of 12 bases. CDR3 bases: TGTGCCAGCAGCTTAGCGGCGGGGGGCAGTGGCTACACCTTC. Its translation is CASSLAAGGSGYTF. The full variable domain, rest sourced from reference TRBV7-8 and TRBJ1-2, is GAGVSQSPRYKVAKRGQDVALRCDPISGHVSLFWYQQALGQGPEFLTYFQNEAQLDKSGLPSDRFFAERPEGSVSTLKIQRTQQEDSAVYLCASSLAAGGSGYTFGSGTRLTVV.

In DNA form, the CDR3 reads TGTGCCAGCACCCCGTGGAGGTCTAATGAAAAACTGTTTTTT. It encodes CASTPWRSNEKLFF. The chain couples TRBV5-6 to TRBJ1-4; D not resolved. The CDR3 is 14 residues long. Germline-derived CDR1 and CDR2 are SGHDT and YYEEEE. V was cut by 6 bases and J by 3 bases, with 12 bases left in between.

This chain uses TRBV9 with TRBJ2-1; D is undetermined. The ends were cut back, 0 bases at V and 6 bases at J, with 7 bases in the middle. This CDR3 has 13 residues. CDR1 is SGDLS, CDR2 YYNGEE, per germline. For the CDR3, the DNA is TGTGCCAGCAGCGTAGTTGAGATCAATGAGCAGTTCTTC. Its protein product is CASSVVEINEQFF.

The V and J genes are TRBV2 and TRBJ1-2, with D unresolved. Per germline, CDR1 SNHLY and CDR2 FYNNEI. The V and J ends lost 4 bases and 5 bases respectively, with 5 bases between them. CDR3 length: 11 amino acids. The CDR3 coding sequence is TGTGCCAGCAGTGTCCGGTATGGCTACACCTTC. Translated: CASSVRYGYTF. Full variable domain (remainder filled in from reference TRBV2 and TRBJ1-2): EPEVTQTPSHQVTQMGQEVILRCVPISNHLYFYWYRQILGQKVEFLVSFYNNEISEKSEIFDDQFSVERPDGSNFTLKIRSTKLEDSAMYFCASSVRYGYTFGSGTRLTVV.

This chain uses TRBV3-1 (or the pseudogene TRBV3-2) with TRBJ2-3; TRBD2 agrees at 12 bases. This CDR3 spans 17 amino acids. V was pared by 4 bases and J by 1 base, with 6 bases of the junction left unmatched. Germline V gene lookup returns CDR1 LGHDT and CDR2 YNNKEL (reference sequence). DNA for the CDR3: TGTGCCAGCAGCCTGCCGAGACTAGCGGGGGGCACAGATACGCAGTATTTT. It encodes CASSLPRLAGGTDTQYF.

This chain connects TRBV5-1 to TRBJ1-1; D is ambiguous. The V gene's germline CDR1 is SGHRS and CDR2 YFSETQ. Trimming pared 0 bases from V and 4 bases from J, leaving 7 bases between. This CDR3 is built from 13 residues. This chain's CDR3 is CASSLAAATEAFF. CDR3 nucleotides: TGCGCCAGCAGCTTGGCTGCGGCCACTGAAGCTTTCTTT.

The gene calls are TRBV9 and TRBJ2-1, with D unresolved. The CDR3 length is 15 residues. Germline-derived CDR1 and CDR2 are SGDLS and YYNGEE. Trimming shortened V by 2 bases and J by 2 bases, and 11 bases separated the two germline ends. CDR3 bases: TGTGCCAGCAGCGTGAGTAGCCCTCCCTACAATGAGCAGTTCTTC. Amino acids: CASSVSSPPYNEQFF.

The chain links TRBV29-1 to TRBJ1-2; D not certain. The CDR3 totals 12 residues. Germline V gene data show CDR1 as SQVTM and CDR2 as ANQGSEA. The V gene lost 4 bases and the J gene lost 0 bases, with 6 bases spanning the gap. In nucleotides, the CDR3 is TGCAGCGTTGTCAGGTCTAACTATGGCTACACCTTC. This gives the protein CSVVRSNYGYTF.

This chain joins TRBV19 and TRBJ2-5; no firm D call. In germline, CDR1 is LNHDA, CDR2 SQIVND (reference sequence). With 1 base removed from V and 3 bases from J, the gap between germline ends came to 12 bases. The CDR3 covers 15 residues. In nucleotides, the CDR3 is TGTGCCAGTAGTATAGGCAGCCGGGTAAAAGAGACCCAGTACTTC. Amino acid sequence: CASSIGSRVKETQYF. Combining the CDR3 with reference TRBV19 and TRBJ2-5 gives the whole variable domain DGGITQSPKYLFRKEGQNVTLSCEQNLNHDAMYWYRQDPGQGLRLIYYSQIVNDFQKGDIAEGYSVSREKKESFPLTVTSAQKNPTAFYLCASSIGSRVKETQYFGPGTRLLVL.

This chain joins TRBV5-1 and TRBJ2-5; D is unresolved. Trimming pared 0 bases from V and 1 base from J, leaving 7 bases between. This CDR3 spans 14 amino acids. CDR1 is SGHRS and CDR2 is YFSETQ in the germline V gene. The CDR3 region has the DNA TGCGCCAGCAGCTTGGGACAAAGCCAAGAGACCCAGTACTTC. Translating it yields CASSLGQSQETQYF. The whole variable domain, filled in from reference TRBV5-1 and TRBJ2-5, reads KAGVTQTPRYLIKTRGQQVTLSCSPISGHRSVSWYQQTPGQGLQFLFEYFSETQRNKGNFPGRFSGRQFSNSRSEMNVSTLELGDSALYLCASSLGQSQETQYFGPGTRLLVL.

The V gene is TRBV6-5, the J gene TRBJ2-2, with D possibly TRBD1 on 5 matching bases. CDR1 is MNHEY, CDR2 SVGAGI, per germline. The CDR3 consists of 16 residues. The germline V and J ends were trimmed by 3 bases and 1 base, with 12 bases remaining between them. The CDR3: CASSYFWTQNTGELFF. The DNA for the CDR3 is TGTGCCAGCAGTTATTTCTGGACACAGAACACCGGGGAGCTGTTTTTT.

The J gene is TRBJ1-1, the V gene TRBV2; the match to TRBD1 covers 7 bases. The V and J ends lost 9 bases and 7 bases, in that order; junction bases with no gene match: 14. This CDR3 has 14 residues. Germline CDR1 SNHLY, CDR2 FYNNEI. The CDR3 DNA is TGTGCCAGTAATAACCCGGGACAGTCAGATGAAGCTTTCTTT. It is translated as CASNNPGQSDEAFF.

J is TRBJ1-2 and V is TRBV4-2; D uncertain. V was shortened by 0 bases and J by 2 bases, with 13 bases between the two germline ends. CDR3 length: 16 amino acids. Germline V gene data show CDR1 as LGHNA and CDR2 as YNFKEQ. CDR3 loop: CASSQDMRGLNYGYTF. The CDR3 DNA follows: TGTGCCAGCAGCCAAGATATGCGGGGTCTGAACTATGGCTACACCTTC.